This T cell receptor beta chain was captured in a study of T cells after yellow fever vaccination. Study observations and caveats: Researchers report a weaker secondary response that nonetheless peaked faster, day 5 versus 15.

Germline V gene data show CDR1 as SGHAT and CDR2 as FQNNGV. V lost 4 bases and J 0 bases, leaving 18 bases between the germline ends. The CDR3 extends over 18 amino acids. 5'RACE template switching produced TCR cDNA carrying a universal primer site and UMIs. TCRdb re-analysed the 5' RACE reads in MiXCR, keeping a single row per CDR3 protein. The sample has about 580,000 distinct CDR3 sequences, about a sixth seen once. This clonotype occurred a few times. Its antigen is unidentified. This receptor was identified in a man younger than 35 who received the YFV17D yellow fever vaccine. The sequences come from PBMCs, collected 4 to 5 days after the first yellow fever vaccination. The genes are TRBV11-2 and TRBJ2-2, with TRBD2 as a possible D gene (7 bases). CDR3 DNA sequence: TGTGCCAGCAGCTCTCGCGACACAGGGACTACGAACACCGGGGAGCTGTTTTTT. Translating it yields CASSSRDTGTTNTGELFF.